This T cell receptor beta chain was sequenced in a study of CD8+CD57+ T cells in acquired aplastic anemia. Study in general: Healthy donor sequencing depth: about 10 million CD4+, under 14 million CD8+ reads. Study-level points and caveats: Controls did not differ significantly from patients in CD8+ Simpson's diversity.

Profiles of TCR beta VDJ and CDR3 were generated from a genomic DNA template. TCRdb analysed the reads with MiXCR anew, one entry per CDR3 protein. This table has about 200,000 distinct CDR3 sequences, roughly 35% appearing once. Germline CDR1 DFQATT, CDR2 SNEGSKA (reference sequence). The CDR3 covers 14 residues. V was pared by 1 base and J by 5 bases, with 14 bases between. Many counts were recorded for this clonotype. Its target is not known. A clone one base away is much larger, so this may be a read error. Sequencing was carried out using sorted CD4+, CD8+, or CD8+CD57+ T cells (not recorded which) from PBMCs. The sequence derives from a human donor in good health, serving as a control. The J gene is TRBJ2-5, the V gene TRBV20-1; unclear D gene. In DNA form, the CDR3 reads TGCAGTGCTAGAGGTCGGTACGTGGAGGAGACCCAGTACTTC. It encodes CSARGRYVEETQYF.